These 21 T cell receptor beta chains share one sample of origin, sequenced in a study of PD-1 blockade in classical Hodgkin lymphoma. The patients all showed relapse after autologous stem cell transplantation, while their brentuximab vedotin exposure varied. CD4+ T cells were purified from thawed PBMCs by negative selection. Sequenced by immunoSEQ multiplex PCR; TCRdb stores in-frame clones only, minus some. The sample includes about 16,000 clones, around 81% seen only once; the top ten take 1%. Sequences were derived from CD4+ T cells from blood, sampled at baseline. The receptor source for this set is a human donor with classical Hodgkin lymphoma.

In its sample, this clone was seen once. V usage is TRBV6-5 and J usage is TRBJ2-5; the D gene could be TRBD1 or TRBD2 (6 bases each). Between the trimmed V and J ends, which lost 8 bases and 5 bases, there was a span of 15 bases. Germline loops: CDR1 MNHEY, CDR2 SVGAGI. The CDR3 length is 13 residues. As DNA, the CDR3 is TGTGCCAGCTTGGGGGGCGCGGGGGAGACCCAGTACTTC. As protein: CASLGGAGETQYF.

The CDR3 is CASSPRAEVPQHF. In DNA, the CDR3 is TGTGCCAGCTCACCCCGGGCGGAAGTGCCCCAGCATTTT. The chain uses TRBV18 and TRBJ1-5; D is unresolved. The CDR3 totals 13 residues. Trimming shortened V by 3 bases and J by 9 bases, and 12 bases separated the two germline ends. The V gene's germline CDR1 is KGHSH and CDR2 LQKENI.

The chain recombines TRBV6-5 with TRBJ1-5, with D unclear. The CDR3 has 16 residues. Germline lookup yields CDR1 MNHEY and CDR2 SVGAGI. Trimming removed 0 bases from V and 0 bases from J, with 9 bases in between. CDR3 residues: CASSYSGPYSNQPQHF. DNA for the CDR3: TGTGCCAGCAGTTACTCAGGACCATATAGCAATCAGCCCCAGCATTTT.

The chain uses TRBV12-5 and TRBJ2-7, with no clear D. This CDR3 contains 14 residues. V was pared by 2 bases and J by 4 bases, with 12 bases between. In germline, CDR1 is LGHNT, CDR2 FRNRAP. In DNA form, the CDR3 reads TGTGCTAGTGGTTTGAGGCTAGAAGGTTACGAGCAGTACTTC. The encoded protein is CASGLRLEGYEQYF. The full variable domain, its missing parts supplied by reference TRBV12-5 and TRBJ2-7, is DARVTQTPRHKVTEMGQEVTMRCQPILGHNTVFWYRQTMMQGLELLAYFRNRAPLDDSGMPKDRFSAEMPDATLATLKIQPSEPRDSAVYFCASGLRLEGYEQYFGPGTRLTVT.

The genes are TRBV29-1 and TRBJ1-3, with unresolved D. CDR1 is SQVTM, CDR2 ANQGSEA, per germline. The V end was cut by 2 bases, the J end by 0 bases, with 5 bases between. This CDR3 has 13 amino acids. CDR3 DNA: TGCAGCGTTGAACCGGACTCTGGAAACACCATATATTTT. As protein: CSVEPDSGNTIYF.

This chain joins TRBV6-5 and TRBJ1-6; D perhaps matches TRBD1 (6 bases). V dropped 0 bases and J dropped 17 bases, with 20 bases sitting between them. Germline V gene lookup returns CDR1 MNHEY and CDR2 SVGAGI. There are 15 residues in the CDR3. Written as DNA, the CDR3 is TGTGCCAGCAGTTACTCCGCCGTACCCGGGACAACAGTCCACTTT. Translated, it gives CASSYSAVPGTTVHF.

The rearrangement uses TRBV18 and TRBJ1-5; 7 bases agree with TRBD1. V lost 3 bases, J lost 9 bases, and 14 bases stayed unmatched. The CDR3 loop spans 16 amino acids. The germline V gene encodes CDR1 KGHSH and CDR2 LQKENI. The CDR3, as DNA: TGTGCCAGCTCACCCGGAAGACAGGGTGCCGCGGGGCCCCAGCATTTT. This gives the protein CASSPGRQGAAGPQHF.

This clone has more than one count but fewer than ten. The chain uses TRBV2 and TRBJ1-1, with D uncertain. The V and J ends lost 3 bases and 3 bases respectively, with 5 bases between them. Germline CDR1 is SNHLY and CDR2 is FYNNEI. The CDR3 is made up of 12 amino acids. The DNA for the CDR3 is TGTGCCAGCAGTGACTCATACACTGAAGCTTTCTTT. Its translation: CASSDSYTEAFF.

This chain joins TRBV5-1 and TRBJ1-3; D remains unclear. With 2 bases removed from V and 4 bases from J, the gap between germline ends came to 13 bases. CDR3 length equals 15 residues. Germline V lookup: CDR1 SGHRS, CDR2 YFSETQ. The CDR3 bases are TGCGCCAGCAGCTTAACGAGGAGTGAAGGAAACACCATATATTTT. It codes for CASSLTRSEGNTIYF. Using reference TRBV5-1 and TRBJ1-3 for the parts outside the CDR3, the full variable domain is KAGVTQTPRYLIKTRGQQVTLSCSPISGHRSVSWYQQTPGQGLQFLFEYFSETQRNKGNFPGRFSGRQFSNSRSEMNVSTLELGDSALYLCASSLTRSEGNTIYFGEGSWLTVV.

V gene TRBV7-9 combines with J gene TRBJ1-5; D perhaps matches TRBD1 (5 bases). Between the trimmed V and J ends, which lost 1 base and 3 bases, there was a span of 10 bases. The V gene's germline CDR1 is SEHNR and CDR2 FQNEAQ (reference sequence). The CDR3 totals 15 residues. The CDR3 sequence is CASSLEGRDNQPQHF. CDR3 bases: TGTGCCAGCAGCTTAGAGGGCAGGGACAATCAGCCCCAGCATTTT.

The chain combines TRBV7-9 with TRBJ2-3; D tentatively reads TRBD1 or TRBD2 (7 bases each). V lost 5 bases and J 6 bases, leaving 24 bases between the germline ends. CDR1 is SEHNR and CDR2 is FQNEAQ in the germline V gene (reference sequence). The length of the CDR3 is 17 residues. The chain's CDR3 is CASSPHLSAGGGDTQYF. The DNA of the CDR3 is TGTGCCAGCAGCCCTCATCTCTCAGCAGGGGGAGGGGATACGCAGTATTTT.

The chain recombines TRBV29-1 with TRBJ1-1, with 12 nucleotides matching TRBD1. The ends lost 5 bases at V and 5 bases at J; junction bases unmatched: 9. Germline lookup yields CDR1 SQVTM and CDR2 ANQGSEA. This CDR3 spans 15 amino acids. The CDR3 protein is CSVYGTGGADTEAFF. The CDR3 DNA reads TGCAGCGTTTACGGGACAGGGGGCGCGGATACTGAAGCTTTCTTT.

The gene calls are TRBV7-3 and TRBJ1-2; 8 bases line up with TRBD1. There are 13 residues in the CDR3. Unmatched junction bases numbered 3, after V lost 5 bases and J lost 4 bases. Germline loops: CDR1 SGHTA, CDR2 FQGTGA. The CDR3 loop is CASSAQGGYGYTF. The CDR3 DNA sequence: TGTGCCAGCAGCGCACAGGGGGGCTATGGCTACACCTTC.

This clone came up a few times. The chain carries TRBV21-1 and TRBJ2-7; the table's D call of TRBD2 was not tested on the DNA. TRBV21-1 is a pseudogene. This CDR3 contains 14 residues. The CDR3 sequence: CASSLSGGSYEQYF. CDR3 sequence (DNA): TGTGCCAGCAGCTTATCGGGAGGCTCCTACGAGCAGTACTTC.

The J gene is TRBJ2-3, the V gene TRBV10-3, with a tentative D call TRBD1 (5 bases). Trimming removed 5 bases at V and 4 bases at J, with 10 bases between. Germline CDR1 is ENHRY and CDR2 is SYGVKD. This CDR3 is built from 13 residues. The CDR3 loop reads CAISQTVADTQYF. CDR3 bases: TGTGCCATCAGTCAGACAGTGGCAGATACGCAGTATTTT.

This clone was counted a single time. The chain couples TRBV28 to TRBJ1-1, with 7 nucleotides matching TRBD1. The ends lost 6 bases at V and 3 bases at J; junction bases unmatched: 10. The CDR3 length is 15 residues. Germline-derived CDR1 and CDR2 are MDHEN and SYDVKM. As DNA, the CDR3 is TGTGCCAGCAGGGGACCTTCTACAGGGGACACTGAAGCTTTCTTT. Its translation is CASRGPSTGDTEAFF.

The genes are TRBV28 and TRBJ2-7, with 7 bases fitting TRBD2. The CDR3 loop spans 13 amino acids. Trimming removed 4 bases from V and 4 bases from J; junction bases left unmatched: 4. Germline lookup yields CDR1 MDHEN and CDR2 SYDVKM. The CDR3 region is CASSSPSGYEQYF. CDR3 coding DNA: TGTGCCAGCAGTTCCCCTAGCGGATACGAGCAGTACTTC.

The chain recombines TRBV5-4 with TRBJ1-2, with unresolved D. V dropped 0 bases and J dropped 5 bases, with 11 bases sitting between them. The germline V gene encodes CDR1 SGHNT and CDR2 YYREEE (reference sequence). CDR3 size: 14 residues. CDR3: CASSLGQWTYGYTF. CDR3 coding DNA: TGTGCCAGCAGCTTGGGGCAATGGACTTATGGCTACACCTTC.

The chain employs TRBV7-2 and TRBJ2-3; 9 nucleotides agree with TRBD2. This CDR3 has 14 residues. From germline, CDR1 is SGHTA and CDR2 FQGNSA. After removal of 8 bases from V and 6 bases from J, the junction contained 9 bases not matched to a gene. In DNA, the CDR3 is TGTGCCAGCCGAGTAGCGGGAGTAGCGGATACGCAGTATTTT. Protein: CASRVAGVADTQYF. The variable domain in full, with the rest retrieved from reference TRBV7-2 and TRBJ2-3, is GAGVSQSPSNKVTEKGKDVELRCDPISGHTALYWYRQSLGQGLEFLIYFQGNSAPDKSGLPSDRFSAERTGGSVSTLTIQRTQQEDSAVYLCASRVAGVADTQYFGPGTRLTVL.

This chain joins TRBV4-2 and TRBJ1-1; tentatively, D is TRBD1 (5 bases). The V gene's germline CDR1 is LGHNA and CDR2 YNFKEQ. Trimming stripped 0 bases from V and 9 bases from J, with 8 bases between. This CDR3 region has 12 residues. CDR3 amino acids: CASSQEGGKAFF. In DNA form, the CDR3 reads TGTGCCAGCAGCCAAGAGGGGGGTAAAGCTTTCTTT.

The chain uses TRBV28 and TRBJ2-7; D may be TRBD1 (5 bases). Germline V gene sequence: CDR1 MDHEN, CDR2 SYDVKM. The V end lost 6 bases, the J end lost 6 bases, and 12 bases lay between the germline ends. This CDR3 has 12 amino acids. CDR3 sequence reads: CASSRWGGEQYF. For the CDR3, the DNA is TGTGCCAGCAGCCGATGGGGCGGCGAGCAGTACTTC.